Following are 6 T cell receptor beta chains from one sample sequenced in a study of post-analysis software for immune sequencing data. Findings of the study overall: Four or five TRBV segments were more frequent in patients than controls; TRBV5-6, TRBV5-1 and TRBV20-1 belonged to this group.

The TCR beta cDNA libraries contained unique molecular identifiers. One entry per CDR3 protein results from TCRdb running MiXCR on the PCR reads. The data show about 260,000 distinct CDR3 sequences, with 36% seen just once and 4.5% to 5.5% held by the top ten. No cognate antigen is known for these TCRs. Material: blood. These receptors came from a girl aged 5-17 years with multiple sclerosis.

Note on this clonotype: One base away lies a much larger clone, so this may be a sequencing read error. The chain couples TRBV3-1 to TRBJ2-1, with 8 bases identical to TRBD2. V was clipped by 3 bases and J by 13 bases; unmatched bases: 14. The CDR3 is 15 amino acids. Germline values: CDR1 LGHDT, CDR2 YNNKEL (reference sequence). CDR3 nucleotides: TGTGCCAGCAGCCAGAAACGGGGGGGCCGGGAGACCCAGTTCTTC. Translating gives CASSQKRGGRETQFF.

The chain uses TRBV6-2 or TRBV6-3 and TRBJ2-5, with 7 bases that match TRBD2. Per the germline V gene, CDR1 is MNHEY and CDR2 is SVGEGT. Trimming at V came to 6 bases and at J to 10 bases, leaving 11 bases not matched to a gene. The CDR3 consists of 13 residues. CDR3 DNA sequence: TGTGCCAGCAGCTTGCCGGGAAGCGGGAACCAGTACTTC. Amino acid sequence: CASSLPGSGNQYF.

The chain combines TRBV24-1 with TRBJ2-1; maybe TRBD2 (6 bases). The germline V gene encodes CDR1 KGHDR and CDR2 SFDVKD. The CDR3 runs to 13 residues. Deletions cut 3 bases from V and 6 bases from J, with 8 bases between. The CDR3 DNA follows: TGTGCCACCAGTGATGGGACTTTCAATGAGCAGTTCTTC. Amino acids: CATSDGTFNEQFF.

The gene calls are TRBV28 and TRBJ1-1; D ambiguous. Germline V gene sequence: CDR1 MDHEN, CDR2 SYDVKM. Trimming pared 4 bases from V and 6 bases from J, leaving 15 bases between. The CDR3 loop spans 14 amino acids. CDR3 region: CASSCRRVMPEAFF. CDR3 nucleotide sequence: TGTGCCAGCAGTTGCCGACGGGTGATGCCTGAAGCTTTCTTT.

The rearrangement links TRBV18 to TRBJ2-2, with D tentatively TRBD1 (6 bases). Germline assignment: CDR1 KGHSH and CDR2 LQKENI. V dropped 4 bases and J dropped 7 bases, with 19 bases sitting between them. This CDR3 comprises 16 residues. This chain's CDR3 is CASSRKGSGESGELFF. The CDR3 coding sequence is TGTGCCAGCTCACGCAAAGGATCAGGGGAGAGCGGGGAGCTGTTTTTT.

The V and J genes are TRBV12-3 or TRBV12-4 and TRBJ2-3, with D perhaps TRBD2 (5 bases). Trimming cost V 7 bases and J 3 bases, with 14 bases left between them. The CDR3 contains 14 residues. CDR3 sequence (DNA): TGTGCCAGCAAGAGGGTGGATTGGACAGATACGCAGTATTTT. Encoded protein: CASKRVDWTDTQYF.